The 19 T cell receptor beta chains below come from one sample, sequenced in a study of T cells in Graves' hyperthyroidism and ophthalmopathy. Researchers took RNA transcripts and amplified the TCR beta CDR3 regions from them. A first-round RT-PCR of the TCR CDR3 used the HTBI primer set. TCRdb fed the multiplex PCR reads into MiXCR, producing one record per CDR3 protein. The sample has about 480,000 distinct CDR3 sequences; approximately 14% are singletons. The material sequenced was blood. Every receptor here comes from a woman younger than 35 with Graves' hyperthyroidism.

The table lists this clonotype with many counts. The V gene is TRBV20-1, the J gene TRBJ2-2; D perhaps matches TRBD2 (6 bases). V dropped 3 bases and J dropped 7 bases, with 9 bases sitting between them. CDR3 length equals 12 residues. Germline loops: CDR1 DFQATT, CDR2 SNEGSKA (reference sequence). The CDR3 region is CSASGSFGELFF. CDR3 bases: TGCAGTGCTAGCGGGAGTTTCGGGGAGCTGTTTTTT.

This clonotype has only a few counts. The CDR3 here is CASSFKLDNEQFF. Written as DNA, the CDR3 is TGCGCCAGCAGCTTCAAATTAGACAATGAGCAGTTCTTC. This chain uses TRBV5-1 with TRBJ2-1; D ambiguous. The germline gives CDR1 SGHRS, CDR2 YFSETQ. This CDR3 is 13 amino acids long. Trimming removed 2 bases from V and 5 bases from J, with 8 bases in between.

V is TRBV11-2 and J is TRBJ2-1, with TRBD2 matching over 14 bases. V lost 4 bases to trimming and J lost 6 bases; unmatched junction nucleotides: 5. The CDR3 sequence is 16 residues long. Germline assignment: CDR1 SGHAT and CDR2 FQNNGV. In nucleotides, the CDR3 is TGTGCCAGCAGCTCGTTCGGGACTAGCGGGAGCAATGAGCAGTTCTTC. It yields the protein CASSSFGTSGSNEQFF.

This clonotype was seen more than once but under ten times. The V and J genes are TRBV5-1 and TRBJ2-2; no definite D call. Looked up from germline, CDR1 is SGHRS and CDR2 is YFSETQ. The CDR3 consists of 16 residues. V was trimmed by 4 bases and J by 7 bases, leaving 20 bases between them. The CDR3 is CASSAPGQKLGGELFF. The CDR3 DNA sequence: TGCGCCAGCAGCGCCCCCGGGCAGAAGCTTGGCGGGGAGCTGTTTTTT.

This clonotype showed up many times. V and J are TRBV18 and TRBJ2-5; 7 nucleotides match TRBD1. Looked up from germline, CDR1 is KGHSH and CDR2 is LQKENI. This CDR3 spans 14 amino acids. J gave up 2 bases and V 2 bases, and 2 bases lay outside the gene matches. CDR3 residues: CASSPGTAQETQYF. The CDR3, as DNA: TGTGCCAGCTCACCAGGGACAGCACAAGAGACCCAGTACTTC.

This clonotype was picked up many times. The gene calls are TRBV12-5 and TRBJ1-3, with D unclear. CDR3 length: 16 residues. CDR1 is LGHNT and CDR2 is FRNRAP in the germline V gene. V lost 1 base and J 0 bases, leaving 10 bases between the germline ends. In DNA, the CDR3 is TGTGCTAGTGGTTTGGGGGCTAGTTACTCTGGAAACACCATATATTTT. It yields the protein CASGLGASYSGNTIYF.

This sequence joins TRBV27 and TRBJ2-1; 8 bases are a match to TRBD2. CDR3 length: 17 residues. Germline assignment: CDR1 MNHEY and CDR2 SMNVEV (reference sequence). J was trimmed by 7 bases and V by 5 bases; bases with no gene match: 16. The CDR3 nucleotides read TGTGCCAGCAGTCCCCGAGGGGGAGCGGGAGACAGTAATGAGCAGTTCTTC. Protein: CASSPRGGAGDSNEQFF.

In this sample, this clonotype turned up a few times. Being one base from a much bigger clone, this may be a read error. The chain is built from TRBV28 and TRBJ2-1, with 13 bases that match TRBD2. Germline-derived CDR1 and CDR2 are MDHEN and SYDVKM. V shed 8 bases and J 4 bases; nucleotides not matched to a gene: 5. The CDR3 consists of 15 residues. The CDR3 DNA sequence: TGTGCCAGCGCTATGGGACTAGCGGGATACAATGAGCAGTTCTTC. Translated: CASAMGLAGYNEQFF. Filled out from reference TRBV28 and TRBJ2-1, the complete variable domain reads DVKVTQSSRYLVKRTGEKVFLECVQDMDHENMFWYRQDPGLGLRLIYFSYDVKMKEKGDIPEGYSVSREKKERFSLILESASTNQTSMYLCASAMGLAGYNEQFFGPGTRLTVL.

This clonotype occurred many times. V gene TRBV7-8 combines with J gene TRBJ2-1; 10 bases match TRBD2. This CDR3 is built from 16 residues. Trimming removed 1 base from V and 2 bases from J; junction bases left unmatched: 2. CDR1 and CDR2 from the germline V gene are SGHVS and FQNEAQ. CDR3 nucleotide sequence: TGTGCCAGCAGCTTAGTGAGCGGGAGGGCCTACAATGAGCAGTTCTTC. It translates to CASSLVSGRAYNEQFF.

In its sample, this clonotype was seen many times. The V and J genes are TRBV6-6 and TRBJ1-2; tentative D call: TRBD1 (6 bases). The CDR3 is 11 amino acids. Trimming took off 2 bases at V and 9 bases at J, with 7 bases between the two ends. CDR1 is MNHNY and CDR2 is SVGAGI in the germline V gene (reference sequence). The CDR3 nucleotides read TGTGCCAGCAGTTACCGGGACAGCTACACCTTC. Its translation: CASSYRDSYTF.

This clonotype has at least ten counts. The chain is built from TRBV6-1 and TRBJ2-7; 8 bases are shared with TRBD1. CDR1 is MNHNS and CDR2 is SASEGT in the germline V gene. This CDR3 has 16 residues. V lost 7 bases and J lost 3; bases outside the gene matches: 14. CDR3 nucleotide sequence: TGTGCCAGCAAGAGATCCGGGACAGGCGATAACTACGAGCAGTACTTC. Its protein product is CASKRSGTGDNYEQYF.

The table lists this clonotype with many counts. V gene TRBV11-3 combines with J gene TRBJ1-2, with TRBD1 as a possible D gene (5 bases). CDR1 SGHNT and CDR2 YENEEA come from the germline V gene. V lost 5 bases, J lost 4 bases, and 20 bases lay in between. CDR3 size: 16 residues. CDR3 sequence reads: CASSIPGQGSVYGYTF. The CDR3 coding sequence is TGTGCCAGCAGCATACCCGGACAAGGTAGCGTCTATGGCTACACCTTC.

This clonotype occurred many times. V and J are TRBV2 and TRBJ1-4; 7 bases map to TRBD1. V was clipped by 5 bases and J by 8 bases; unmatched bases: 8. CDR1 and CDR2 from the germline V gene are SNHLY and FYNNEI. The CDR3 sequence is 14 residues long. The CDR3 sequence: CASSKRGRDEKLFF. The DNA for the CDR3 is TGTGCCAGCAGTAAGAGGGGGCGAGACGAAAAACTGTTTTTT.

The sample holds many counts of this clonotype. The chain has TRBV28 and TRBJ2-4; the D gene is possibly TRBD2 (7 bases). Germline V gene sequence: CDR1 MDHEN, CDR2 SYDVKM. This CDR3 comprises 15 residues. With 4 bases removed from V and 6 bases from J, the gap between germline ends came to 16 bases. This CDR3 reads CASSSPSGGGNIQYF. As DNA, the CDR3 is TGTGCCAGCAGTTCCCCTAGCGGAGGGGGAAACATTCAGTACTTC.

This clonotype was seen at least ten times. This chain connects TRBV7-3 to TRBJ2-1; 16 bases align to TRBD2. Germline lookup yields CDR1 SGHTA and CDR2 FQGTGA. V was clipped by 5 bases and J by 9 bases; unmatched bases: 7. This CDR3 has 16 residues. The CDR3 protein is CASSGPGLAGGGEQFF. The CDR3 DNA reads TGTGCCAGCAGCGGGCCGGGACTAGCGGGAGGGGGTGAGCAGTTCTTC. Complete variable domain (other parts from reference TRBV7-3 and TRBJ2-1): GAGVSQTPSNKVTEKGKYVELRCDPISGHTALYWYRQSLGQGPEFLIYFQGTGAADDSGLPNDRFFAVRPEGSVSTLKIQRTERGDSAVYLCASSGPGLAGGGEQFFGPGTRLTVL.

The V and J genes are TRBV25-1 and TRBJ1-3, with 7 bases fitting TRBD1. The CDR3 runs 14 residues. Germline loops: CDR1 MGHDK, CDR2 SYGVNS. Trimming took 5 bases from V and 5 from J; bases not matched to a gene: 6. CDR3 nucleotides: TGTGCCAGCAGTCGTAGGGGGCTAAGAAACACCATATATTTT. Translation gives CASSRRGLRNTIYF.

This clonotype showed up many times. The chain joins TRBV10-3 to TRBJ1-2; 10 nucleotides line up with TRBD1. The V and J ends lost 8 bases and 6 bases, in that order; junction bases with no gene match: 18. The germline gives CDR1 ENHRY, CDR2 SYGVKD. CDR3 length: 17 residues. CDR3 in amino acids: CAIGVAGTGAFEHGYTF. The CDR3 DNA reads TGTGCCATCGGTGTTGCGGGGACAGGGGCCTTTGAACATGGCTACACCTTC.

The CDR3: CASSLVVEETEAFF. For the CDR3, the DNA is TGCGCCAGCAGCTTGGTAGTCGAGGAGACTGAAGCTTTCTTT. The chain joins TRBV5-1 to TRBJ1-1; no definite D call. Between the trimmed V and J ends, which lost 0 bases and 5 bases, there was a span of 11 bases. Per the germline V gene, CDR1 is SGHRS and CDR2 is YFSETQ. There are 14 residues in the CDR3. Together with reference TRBV5-1 and TRBJ1-1, the CDR3 gives the full variable domain: KAGVTQTPRYLIKTRGQQVTLSCSPISGHRSVSWYQQTPGQGLQFLFEYFSETQRNKGNFPGRFSGRQFSNSRSEMNVSTLELGDSALYLCASSLVVEETEAFFGQGTRLTVV.

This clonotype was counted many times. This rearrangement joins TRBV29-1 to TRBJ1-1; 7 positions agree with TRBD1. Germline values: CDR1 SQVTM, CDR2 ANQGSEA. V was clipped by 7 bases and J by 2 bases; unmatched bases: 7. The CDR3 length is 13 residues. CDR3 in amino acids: CSAIGGINTEAFF. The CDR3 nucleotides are TGCAGCGCAATAGGGGGCATCAACACTGAAGCTTTCTTT. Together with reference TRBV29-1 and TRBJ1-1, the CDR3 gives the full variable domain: SAVISQKPSRDICQRGTSLTIQCQVDSQVTMMFWYRQQPGQSLTLIATANQGSEATYESGFVIDKFPISRPNLTFSTLTVSNMSPEDSSIYLCSAIGGINTEAFFGQGTRLTVV.